The source of this TCR beta chain is a study of T-cell memory formation after mild COVID-19. Germline V gives CDR1 MNHNY, CDR2 SVGAGI (reference sequence). The V end lost 6 bases, the J end lost 6 bases, and 9 bases lay between the germline ends. The CDR3 spans 12 residues. Study results and caveats: CD8+ contracting clones occupied EMRA, while CD4+ ones occupied mainly CM and EM. Clones that contracted from day 15 to 85 had balanced CD4/CD8; later expanders were CD4+ biased. Whether second-wave clones peaking at day 37 were SARS-CoV-2 specific went unconfirmed. Some clones that responded turned up in pre-infection memory, which suggests that cross-reactive memory joined in.

TCRdb fed the 5' RACE reads into MiXCR, producing one record per CDR3 protein. There are approximately 65,000 distinct CDR3 sequences in the sample; 9.3% occur only once, and 1.1% lies in the top ten. Concerning this clonotype: Its target is not known.

This chain joins TRBV6-6 and TRBJ2-1; no clear D gene. Sequencing used PBMCs or a T cell subset sorted from them (not recorded which). The sequence came from a man younger than 30 who had mild COVID-19 (a few samples of this study predate the infection). Cell type and time point are not known. For the CDR3, the DNA is TGTGCCAGCAGCCAGGTGGGCAATGAGCAGTTCTTC. Its translation is CASSQVGNEQFF.